A selection of T cell receptor beta chains follows, all from one sample in a study of blood T cell repertoires in COVID-19. Method: immunoSEQ multiplex PCR; TCRdb's copy keeps in-frame clones and lacks some. The sample holds about 390,000 clones, approximately 89% seen once. Sequences were obtained from peripheral blood. All receptors come from a woman aged 55-69 years with COVID-19, enrolled during active disease. Each CDR3 is given with its conserved first and last residue. D genes are given only for firm matches. Expanded clones are given a class, and other clones once, few, many or no size at all.

TRBV5-5,TRBJ1-4,NA,NA,CASSSFAGVEKLFF,TGTGCCAGCAGCTCGTTCGCAGGCGTCGAAAAACTGTTTTTT
TRBV6-5,TRBJ2-1,NA,few,CASSPRGREQFF,TGTGCCAGCAGCCCAAGGGGAAGAGAGCAGTTCTTC
TRBV21-1,TRBJ1-2,NA,NA,CASSNDKTNYGYTF,TGTGCCAGCAGCAACGACAAAACTAACTATGGCTACACCTTC
TRBV5-1,TRBJ1-6,NA,NA,CASSYTGTNSYNSPLHF,TGCGCCAGCAGCTACACAGGGACCAACTCCTATAATTCACCCCTCCACTTT
TRBV7-2,TRBJ2-3,NA,NA,CASSFVGGAPDTQYF,TGTGCCAGCAGCTTCGTTGGGGGCGCCCCAGATACGCAGTATTTT
TRBV7-2,TRBJ2-2,NA,NA,CASSLVGGPVTGELFF,TGTGCCAGCAGCTTAGTCGGGGGGCCAGTCACCGGGGAGCTGTTTTTT
TRBV7-2,TRBJ2-3,TRBD2,NA,CASRRISGGAIGTDTQYF,TGTGCCAGCAGACGAATTAGCGGGGGGGCAATCGGCACAGATACGCAGTATTTT
TRBV7-2,TRBJ1-2,TRBD1,NA,CASSLAGTAYGYTF,TGTGCCAGCAGCTTAGCCGGGACAGCCTATGGCTACACCTTC
TRBV2,TRBJ1-4,TRBD1,NA,CATMGQGAINEKLFF,TGTGCCACCATGGGACAGGGGGCGATTAATGAAAAACTGTTTTTT
TRBV5-6,TRBJ1-2,NA,once,CASRSGDRIRGYTF,TGTGCCAGCCGTTCGGGGGATAGGATCCGTGGCTACACCTTC
TRBV18,TRBJ1-2,NA,NA,CASSLSVGQNNYGYTF,TGTGCCAGCTCCCTGAGTGTCGGACAGAATAACTATGGCTACACCTTC
TRBV7-6,TRBJ2-5,TRBD2,NA,CASSPSSGGLETQYF,TGTGCCAGCAGCCCCTCTAGCGGGGGGCTGGAGACCCAGTACTTC
TRBV19,TRBJ2-3,NA,NA,CASSMDAGGGTDTQYF,TGTGCCAGTAGTATGGACGCAGGGGGAGGAACAGATACGCAGTATTTT
TRBV5-1,TRBJ2-2,TRBD1,NA,CASSLAGTGAPGELFF,TGCGCCAGCAGCTTGGCCGGGACAGGGGCTCCCGGGGAGCTGTTTTTT
TRBV6-4,TRBJ1-1,TRBD1,NA,CASRPGTASLGGRAFF,TGTGCCAGCAGACCCGGGACAGCCAGTCTCGGAGGCCGAGCTTTCTTT
TRBV4-1,TRBJ1-3,NA,NA,CASSPTSVFSGNTIYF,TGCGCCAGCAGCCCAACTTCGGTTTTCTCTGGAAACACCATATATTTT
TRBV5-5,TRBJ2-7,NA,NA,CASSLGVRYEQYF,TGTGCCAGCAGCTTGGGAGTTCGGTACGAGCAGTACTTC
TRBV28,TRBJ1-1,TRBD1,NA,CASSYTGVRTEAFF,TGTGCCAGCAGCTATACAGGGGTGAGGACTGAAGCTTTCTTT
TRBV6-1,TRBJ2-5,NA,NA,CASSDPGRGAGETQYF,TGTGCCAGCAGTGACCCCGGCAGGGGGGCCGGAGAGACCCAGTACTTC
TRBV4-1,TRBJ2-3,TRBD2,NA,CASSLRGGQPDTQYF,TGCGCCAGCAGCTTGCGGGGGGGCCAGCCAGATACGCAGTATTTT
TRBV4-1,TRBJ2-3,NA,NA,CASSQSPPGGPADTQYF,TGCGCCAGCAGCCAATCCCCTCCGGGGGGCCCGGCAGATACGCAGTATTTT
TRBV19,TRBJ1-5,TRBD1,NA,CASSPRQGQQPQHF,TGTGCCAGTAGTCCTCGACAGGGACAGCAGCCCCAGCATTTT
TRBV7-9,TRBJ2-7,NA,NA,CASSASGSGDSEQYF,TGTGCCAGCAGCGCTTCCGGTTCAGGGGATAGCGAGCAGTACTTC
TRBV7-8,TRBJ2-3,NA,NA,CASSPTGAPTDTQYF,TGTGCCAGCTCCCCTACCGGAGCGCCCACAGATACGCAGTATTTT
TRBV19,TRBJ2-2,NA,NA,CASFDRDKGNTGELFF,TGTGCCAGCTTCGACCGGGACAAGGGGAACACCGGGGAGCTGTTTTTT
TRBV5-1,TRBJ2-7,TRBD1,NA,CASSLEQGGEQYF,TGCGCCAGCAGCTTGGAACAGGGGGGCGAGCAGTACTTC
TRBV7-9,TRBJ2-2,TRBD2,NA,CASSLALGSGGVNTGELFF,TGTGCCAGCAGCTTAGCGCTTGGTAGCGGGGGCGTGAACACCGGGGAGCTGTTTTTT
TRBV5-4,TRBJ1-1,TRBD1,NA,CASSLGGTGPGNTEAFF,TGTGCCAGCAGCTTGGGTGGGACAGGGCCTGGGAACACTGAAGCTTTCTTT
TRBV4-1,TRBJ2-3,TRBD1,once,CASSQGDRGLRDTQYF,TGCGCCAGCAGCCAGGGGGACAGGGGGCTTCGAGATACGCAGTATTTT
TRBV6-5,TRBJ1-5,NA,NA,CASSSPGGQPQHF,TGTGCCAGCAGTTCCCCCGGGGGTCAGCCCCAGCATTTT
TRBV20-1,TRBJ1-2,TRBD1,few,CSASWDSHNYGYTF,TGCAGTGCTAGTTGGGACAGCCATAACTATGGCTACACCTTC
TRBV7-8,TRBJ1-3,NA,NA,CASSSQGYGGNTIYF,TGTGCCAGCAGCTCCCAGGGATACGGTGGAAACACCATATATTTT
TRBV2,TRBJ1-6,NA,NA,CASSERSPLHF,TGTGCCAGCAGTGAGAGGTCACCCCTCCACTTT
TRBV6-5,TRBJ1-2,TRBD1,NA,CASTRTGVFYGYTF,TGTGCCAGCACACGGACAGGGGTGTTCTATGGCTACACCTTC
TRBV18,TRBJ1-1,NA,NA,CASSQQEMNTEAFF,TGTGCCAGCTCACAACAGGAGATGAACACTGAAGCTTTCTTT
TRBV29-1,TRBJ1-1,TRBD1,NA,CSVVRTGVNTEAFF,TGCAGCGTTGTAAGGACAGGAGTGAACACTGAAGCTTTCTTT
TRBV5-5,TRBJ1-5,NA,NA,CASSWGGENDQPQHF,TGTGCCAGCAGCTGGGGTGGGGAGAACGATCAGCCCCAGCATTTT
TRBV7-9,TRBJ1-2,NA,few,CASSPKKAGANYGYTF,TGTGCCAGCAGCCCGAAGAAGGCAGGGGCGAACTATGGCTACACCTTC
TRBV6-5,TRBJ2-3,NA,NA,CASRSGLRTDTQYF,TGTGCCAGCAGATCCGGGTTACGGACAGATACGCAGTATTTT
TRBV6-7,TRBJ2-7,TRBD2,NA,CASSWVAGDYEQYF,TGTGCCAGCAGTTGGGTAGCGGGGGACTACGAGCAGTACTTC
TRBV19,TRBJ1-1,NA,NA,CASSINREGTEAFF,TGTGCCAGTAGTATTAACAGGGAAGGAACTGAAGCTTTCTTT
TRBV3-1/TRBV3-2,TRBJ2-2,NA,NA,CASSQEIRNTGELFF,TGTGCCAGCAGCCAAGAAATCAGAAACACCGGGGAGCTGTTTTTT
TRBV9,TRBJ2-5,TRBD2,NA,CASSVVPSTSGVGETQYF,TGTGCCAGCAGCGTAGTCCCCTCGACTAGCGGGGTGGGGGAGACCCAGTACTTC
TRBV28,TRBJ1-2,NA,NA,CASSLQGIYGYTF,TGTGCCAGCAGTTTACAGGGGATCTATGGCTACACCTTC
TRBV18,TRBJ1-2,NA,NA,CASSPATAGYTF,TGTGCCAGCTCACCAGCGACAGCTGGCTACACCTTC
TRBV28,TRBJ1-2,TRBD1,NA,CASRARGQGVHGYTF,TGTGCCAGCAGAGCGCGGGGACAGGGTGTTCATGGCTACACCTTC
TRBV5-6,TRBJ2-2,NA,NA,CASSFLRGELFF,TGTGCCAGCAGCTTTCTACGGGGGGAGCTGTTTTTT
TRBV3-1/TRBV3-2,TRBJ2-7,TRBD2,once,CASSQPLRGSYEQYF,TGTGCCAGCAGCCAACCCCTGCGGGGGTCCTACGAGCAGTACTTC
TRBV19,TRBJ1-2,NA,NA,CASTPLPDSNYGYTF,TGTGCCAGTACCCCCTTACCGGACAGTAACTATGGCTACACCTTC
TRBV10-3,TRBJ2-1,TRBD2,NA,CAISEMRLAGDNNEQFF,TGTGCCATCAGTGAAATGCGTCTAGCGGGCGACAACAATGAGCAGTTCTTC
TRBV11-2,TRBJ2-7,NA,NA,CASSSLPGTNNEQYF,TGTGCCAGCAGCTCCCTTCCCGGGACAAACAACGAGCAGTACTTC
TRBV5-1,TRBJ2-1,TRBD2,NA,CASSFTSGTRSSYNEQFF,TGCGCCAGCAGCTTCACTAGCGGGACAAGAAGCTCCTACAATGAGCAGTTCTTC